This TCR beta chain is drawn from a study of blood T cell dynamics during melanoma immunotherapy. Overall study: Patients with metastatic melanoma got pembrolizumab or nivolumab-ipilimumab as first-line care.

Of note for this clone: Its antigen is undetermined.

The CDR3 length is 14 residues. Germline loops: CDR1 LNHDA, CDR2 SQIVND (reference sequence). Deletions cut 9 bases from V and 3 bases from J, with 18 bases between. Study results and caveats: It remained unknown if the driving T cell clones were melanoma-specific. Unlike progressors, later disease-control patients had W3 repertoires gaining clonality or diversity.

The time point here: week 3, after first cycle of checkpoint inhibitor. TCRdb's table, derived via immunoSEQ multiplex PCR, lists solely in-frame clones and lacks some. The sample has 8,500 to 11,000 clones; approximately 90% are singletons. The sequencing here drew on blood, taken from a patient treated with checkpoint blockade. This chain connects TRBV19 to TRBJ2-7, with a weak D call TRBD2 (6 bases). The clonotype was recovered from a human donor with melanoma. CDR3 in DNA: TGTGCCAGCGGGAGATCCCCAGCAGTCTACGAGCAGTACTTC. The encoded protein is CASGRSPAVYEQYF.